Below are 11 T cell receptor beta chains sequenced from a single sample in a study of response to subunit inactivated influenza vaccine. From the RT-PCR reads, TCRdb called clonotypes with MiXCR, one entry per CDR3 protein. The table has about 780,000 distinct CDR3 sequences, about a fifth seen once. The input for sequencing was PBMCs from blood, taken roughly 5 days after vaccination. These receptors were obtained from a man between 45 and 60 years old who received an inactivated influenza vaccine.

CDR3 sequence (DNA): TGCGCCAGCAGCCAAGTACTAGCGGGACCCTACGAGCAGTACTTC. Amino acid sequence: CASSQVLAGPYEQYF. This chain links TRBV4-3 with TRBJ2-7, with 10 bases matching TRBD2. This CDR3 region has 15 residues. After removal of 1 base from V and 2 bases from J, the junction contained 2 bases not matched to a gene. CDR1 and CDR2 from the germline V gene are LGHNA and YSLEER.

The genes are TRBV5-1 and TRBJ2-3, with D unclear. Per germline, CDR1 SGHRS and CDR2 YFSETQ. V lost 3 bases, J lost 2 bases, and 10 bases lay in between. This CDR3 contains 14 residues. DNA of the CDR3: TGCGCCAGCAGCTCCGTCTGGACCACAGATACGCAGTATTTT. Its translation: CASSSVWTTDTQYF.

The chain recombines TRBV20-1 with TRBJ2-7; D gene unclear. The CDR3 is 10 residues long. V was cut by 0 bases and J by 9 bases, with 6 bases left in between. In germline, CDR1 is DFQATT, CDR2 SNEGSKA (reference sequence). CDR3 sequence (DNA): TGCAGTGCTAGAGAATCCCGGCAGTACTTC. Its translation: CSARESRQYF.

This clonotype was detected a few times. The rearrangement uses TRBV7-9 and TRBJ1-2; no firm D call. V lost 0 bases and J lost 1, with 6 bases in between. The CDR3 covers 14 residues. The germline CDR1 and CDR2 sequences are SEHNR and FQNEAQ (reference sequence). The CDR3 protein is CASSLALFNYGYTF. Written as DNA, the CDR3 is TGTGCCAGCAGCTTAGCACTCTTTAACTATGGCTACACCTTC.

This clonotype was seen a handful of times. The chain recombines TRBV29-1 with TRBJ2-2, with no clear D. This CDR3 has 15 residues. With 2 bases removed from V and 3 bases from J, the gap between germline ends came to 13 bases. From germline, CDR1 is SQVTM and CDR2 ANQGSEA. The chain's CDR3 is CSVEPIGRHTGELFF. CDR3 sequence (DNA): TGCAGCGTTGAACCAATAGGCAGACACACCGGGGAGCTGTTTTTT.

V and J are TRBV19 and TRBJ2-7; possible D gene TRBD1, 6 bases. Trimming cost V 4 bases and J 3 bases, with 13 bases left between them. Per the germline V gene, CDR1 is LNHDA and CDR2 is SQIVND (reference sequence). The CDR3 extends over 14 amino acids. The CDR3 DNA follows: TGTGCCAGTAGTAACCGGGACACCCTCTACGAGCAGTACTTC. Amino acids: CASSNRDTLYEQYF.

Many counts were recorded for this clonotype. The J gene is TRBJ2-7, the V gene TRBV7-2; maybe TRBD1 (5 bases). The V gene lost 5 bases and the J gene lost 5 bases, with 13 bases spanning the gap. Germline-derived CDR1 and CDR2 are SGHTA and FQGNSA. The CDR3 is made up of 13 amino acids. CDR3 in DNA: TGTGCCAGCAGCCTACAGGTTTTCGACGAGCAGTACTTC. This sequence encodes CASSLQVFDEQYF. Using reference TRBV7-2 and TRBJ2-7 for the parts outside the CDR3, the full variable domain is GAGVSQSPSNKVTEKGKDVELRCDPISGHTALYWYRQSLGQGLEFLIYFQGNSAPDKSGLPSDRFSAERTGGSVSTLTIQRTQQEDSAVYLCASSLQVFDEQYFGPGTRLTVT.

In DNA form, the CDR3 reads TGCAGCGTTTTGTTACTTCTTAGGACTAGCGGGCCCTACAATGAGCAGTTCTTC. It encodes CSVLLLLRTSGPYNEQFF. The chain carries TRBV29-1 and TRBJ2-1, with 11 bases aligning to TRBD2. This CDR3 has 18 residues. Germline V lookup: CDR1 SQVTM, CDR2 ANQGSEA. With V trimmed by 5 bases and J by 2 bases, 14 bases remained unmatched.

This clonotype was seen a few times. V is TRBV29-1 and J is TRBJ2-3; D is tentatively TRBD1 or TRBD2 (5 bases each). The germline CDR1 and CDR2 sequences are SQVTM and ANQGSEA. The CDR3 spans 12 residues. The V and J ends lost 5 bases and 3 bases respectively, with 9 bases between them. The CDR3 here is CSVRDQTDTQYF. The CDR3 bases are TGCAGCGTTCGGGACCAAACAGATACGCAGTATTTT.

This clonotype was seen many times. The chain couples TRBV12-3 or TRBV12-4 to TRBJ2-1; D call uncertain. The V and J ends lost 2 bases and 4 bases respectively, with 6 bases between them. The CDR3 spans 13 residues. The CDR3 nucleotides are TGTGCCAGCAGTTTACAAAGATACAATGAGCAGTTCTTC. Protein sequence: CASSLQRYNEQFF.

This clonotype occurred a few times. This chain connects TRBV6-5 to TRBJ2-7, with 9 nucleotides matching TRBD2. Germline CDR1 is MNHEY and CDR2 is SVGAGI. The CDR3 loop spans 16 amino acids. V gave up 2 bases and J gave up 2 bases; unmatched junction bases: 7. The CDR3 DNA reads as TGTGCCAGCAGTTACGGCCTGACTAGCGGAACCTACGAGCAGTACTTC. Encoded protein: CASSYGLTSGTYEQYF.